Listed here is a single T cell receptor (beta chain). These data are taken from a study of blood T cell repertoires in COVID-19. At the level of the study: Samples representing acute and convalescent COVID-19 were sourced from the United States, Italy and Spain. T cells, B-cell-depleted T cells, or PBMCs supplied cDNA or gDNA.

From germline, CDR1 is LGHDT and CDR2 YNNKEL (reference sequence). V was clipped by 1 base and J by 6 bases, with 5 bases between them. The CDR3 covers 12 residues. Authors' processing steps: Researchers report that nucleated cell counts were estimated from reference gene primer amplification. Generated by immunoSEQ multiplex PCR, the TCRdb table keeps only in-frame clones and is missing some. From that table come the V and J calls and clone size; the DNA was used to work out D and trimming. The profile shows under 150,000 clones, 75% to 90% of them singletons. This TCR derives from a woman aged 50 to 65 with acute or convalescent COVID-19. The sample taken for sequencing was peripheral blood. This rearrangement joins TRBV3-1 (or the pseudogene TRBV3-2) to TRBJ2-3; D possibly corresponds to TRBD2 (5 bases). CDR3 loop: CASSQGGDTQYF. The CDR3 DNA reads TGTGCCAGCAGCCAAGGAGGGGATACGCAGTATTTT.